This TCR beta chain derives from a study of T cells in Graves' hyperthyroidism and ophthalmopathy. Study information: At initial diagnosis, before any treatment had begun, peripheral blood was obtained. Study findings and constraints: The model foresaw ophthalmopathy a median around 6 months prior to onset.

PBMCs were obtained from 9 to 10 ml fresh peripheral blood. This clonotype was detected ten times or more. Its antigen is not known. Researchers amplified the TCR beta CDR3 regions from RNA transcripts. HTBI primers were used for first-round RT-PCR of the TCR CDR3. MiXCR, run by TCRdb on the multiplex PCR reads, gives a single entry per CDR3 protein. There are about 330,000 distinct CDR3 sequences in the sample; roughly 13% occur only once, and roughly 35% lies in the top ten. V was shortened by 6 bases and J by 4 bases, with 12 bases between the two germline ends. The CDR3 totals 13 residues. The chain links TRBV12-3 or TRBV12-4 to TRBJ1-2; no firm D call. The sequenced sample was blood. This receptor was taken from a woman aged 40 to 50 with Graves' ophthalmopathy. DNA of the CDR3: TGTGCCAGCAGCAGACGAGGGTCCTATGGCTACACCTTC. Its translation is CASSRRGSYGYTF.